This T cell receptor (beta chain) was profiled in a study of blood T cell repertoires in COVID-19. For the study at large: Both acute and convalescent COVID-19 samples were obtained from the United States, Italy and Spain.

Per the study methods: From reference gene primer amplification, estimates of nucleated cell counts were derived. The table came from immunoSEQ multiplex PCR; TCRdb's copy has only in-frame clones and leaves some out. The V and J calls and clone size are taken from that table; D and trimming were inferred from the DNA. The table shows about 170,000 clones, with around 84% occurring only once. This clone occurred a few times. The CDR3 is made up of 12 amino acids. Trimming took 5 bases from V and 8 from J, leaving 12 bases between them. Per germline, CDR1 SGHAT and CDR2 FQNNGV. The clonotype was recovered from a woman in her 70s with COVID-19, enrolled during active disease. The J gene is TRBJ1-1, the V gene TRBV11-2; D unclear. Sequenced: peripheral blood. CDR3 coding DNA: TGTGCCAGCAGCACGCAGAGGAGGGAAGCTTTCTTT. It specifies CASSTQRREAFF. Looking up the rest from reference TRBV11-2 and TRBJ1-1 gives the full variable domain: EAGVAQSPRYKIIEKRQSVAFWCNPISGHATLYWYQQILGQGPKLLIQFQNNGVVDDSQLPKDRFSAERLKGVDSTLKIQPAKLEDSAVYLCASSTQRREAFFGQGTRLTVV.